This T cell receptor (beta chain) was identified during a study of post-analysis software for immune sequencing data. Turning to this clonotype: Its antigen is as yet unknown.

TCR beta libraries were prepared from cDNA with unique molecular identifiers. Each CDR3 protein is one row after TCRdb ran MiXCR on the PCR reads. The sample carries 380,000 or so distinct CDR3 sequences, roughly 30% recorded once. The CDR3 consists of 14 residues. V was shortened by 5 bases and J by 1 base, with 11 bases between the two germline ends. Overall study findings and caveats: Higher frequency in patients than in controls was seen for roughly five TRBV segments, with TRBV5-6, TRBV5-1 and TRBV20-1 among them. Among multiple sclerosis patients, normalized Chao1 diversity was significantly below that of controls. F measure clustering grouped samples strongly by preparation batch.

This chain joins TRBV12-3 or TRBV12-4 and TRBJ1-1, with D perhaps TRBD1 (6 bases). The sample consisted of blood. The clonotype originates from a girl aged 5 to 17 with multiple sclerosis. The chain's CDR3 is CASSIQGWNTEAFF. CDR3 DNA sequence: TGTGCCAGCAGTATACAGGGATGGAACACTGAAGCTTTCTTT.